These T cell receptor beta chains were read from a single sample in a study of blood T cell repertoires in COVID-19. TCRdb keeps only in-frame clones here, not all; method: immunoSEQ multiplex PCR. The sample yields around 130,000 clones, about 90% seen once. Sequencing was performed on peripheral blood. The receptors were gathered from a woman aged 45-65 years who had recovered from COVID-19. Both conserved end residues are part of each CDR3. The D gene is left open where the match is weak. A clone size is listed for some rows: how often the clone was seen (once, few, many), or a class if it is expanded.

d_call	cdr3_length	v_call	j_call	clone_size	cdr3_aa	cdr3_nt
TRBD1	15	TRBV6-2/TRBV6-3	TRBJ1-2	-	CASSFRQGAWYGYTF	TGTGCCAGCAGTTTTCGGCAGGGGGCCTGGTATGGCTACACCTTC
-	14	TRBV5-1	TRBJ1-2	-	CASSLGDRSRGYTF	TGCGCCAGCAGCTTGGGAGACAGATCTCGGGGCTACACCTTC
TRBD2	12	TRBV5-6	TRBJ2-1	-	CASSRTRNEQFF	TGTGCCAGCAGCCGGACTAGGAATGAGCAGTTCTTC
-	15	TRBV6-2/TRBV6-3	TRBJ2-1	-	CASSLASSSYNEQFF	TGTGCCAGCAGTCTAGCGTCGAGCTCCTACAATGAGCAGTTCTTC
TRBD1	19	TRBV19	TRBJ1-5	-	CASSRLPGQGAKGNQPQHF	TGTGCCAGTAGTAGACTTCCGGGACAGGGGGCGAAGGGCAATCAGCCCCAGCATTTT
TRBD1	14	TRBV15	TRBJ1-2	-	CATSRVATGDGYTF	TGTGCCACCAGCAGAGTTGCGACAGGGGATGGCTACACCTTC
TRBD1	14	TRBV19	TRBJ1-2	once	CASSQDRGRIGYTF	TGTGCCAGTAGTCAAGACAGGGGGCGAATTGGCTACACCTTC
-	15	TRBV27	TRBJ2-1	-	CASSLSLEVYNEQFF	TGTGCCAGCAGTTTATCCTTGGAGGTCTACAATGAGCAGTTCTTC
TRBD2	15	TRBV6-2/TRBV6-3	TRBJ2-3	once	CASTPAGEYTDTQYF	TGTGCCAGCACCCCAGCGGGAGAATACACAGATACGCAGTATTTT
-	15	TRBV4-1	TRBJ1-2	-	CASSQPRGYNYGYTF	TGCGCCAGCAGCCAGCCCAGGGGCTATAACTATGGCTACACCTTC
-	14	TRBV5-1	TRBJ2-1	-	CASQETPSYNEQFF	TGCGCCAGCCAGGAAACACCCTCCTACAATGAGCAGTTCTTC
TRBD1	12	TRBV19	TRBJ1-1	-	CASSYRGGGAFF	TGTGCCAGTAGTTACAGGGGCGGTGGAGCTTTCTTT
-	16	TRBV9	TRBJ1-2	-	CASSVATGTANYGYTF	TGTGCCAGCAGCGTAGCTACAGGGACCGCTAACTATGGCTACACCTTC
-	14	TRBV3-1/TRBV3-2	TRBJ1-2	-	CASSQGAGVYGYTF	TGTGCCAGCAGCCAAGGGGCAGGGGTCTATGGCTACACCTTC
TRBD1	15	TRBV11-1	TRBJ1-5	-	CASSELGQGNQPQHF	TGTGCCAGCAGCGAATTGGGACAGGGAAATCAGCCCCAGCATTTT
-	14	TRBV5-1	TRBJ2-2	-	CASSFVVDTGELFF	TGCGCCAGCAGCTTTGTGGTAGACACCGGGGAGCTGTTTTTT
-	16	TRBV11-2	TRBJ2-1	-	CASSHGRRGKGNEQFF	TGTGCCAGCAGCCACGGTCGTAGAGGGAAAGGAAATGAGCAGTTCTTC
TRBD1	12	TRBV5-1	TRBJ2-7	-	CASSVQGAEQYF	TGCGCCAGCAGCGTACAGGGGGCCGAGCAGTACTTC
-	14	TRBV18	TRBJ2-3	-	CASSLTRIRDTQYF	TGTGCCAGCTCACTGACTAGAATTCGCGATACGCAGTATTTT
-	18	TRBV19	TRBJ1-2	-	CASSIYVAATGPNYGYTF	TGTGCCAGTAGTATCTATGTTGCCGCGACAGGACCAAACTATGGCTACACCTTC
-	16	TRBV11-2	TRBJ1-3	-	CASSTPMGGSGNTIYF	TGTGCCAGCAGCACCCCCATGGGAGGGAGTGGAAACACCATATATTTT
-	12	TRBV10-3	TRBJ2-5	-	CAIGGAGETQYF	TGTGCCATCGGGGGGGCCGGGGAGACCCAGTACTTC
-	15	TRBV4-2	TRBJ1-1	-	CASSQENRLSNEAFF	TGTGCCAGCAGCCAGGAGAACAGGCTAAGTAATGAAGCTTTCTTT
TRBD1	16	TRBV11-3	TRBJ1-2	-	CASSLDTDRAKYGYTF	TGTGCCAGCAGCTTAGATACGGACAGGGCAAAGTATGGCTACACCTTC
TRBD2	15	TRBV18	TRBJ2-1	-	CASSPLPGLGNEQFF	TGTGCCAGCTCACCCCTCCCGGGACTAGGGAATGAGCAGTTCTTC
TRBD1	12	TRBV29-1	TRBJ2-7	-	CSVTGTGVEQYF	TGCAGCGTAACCGGGACAGGGGTTGAGCAGTACTTC
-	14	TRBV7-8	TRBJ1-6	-	CASSLQGYGSPLHF	TGTGCCAGCAGCTTACAGGGGTACGGTTCACCCCTCCACTTT
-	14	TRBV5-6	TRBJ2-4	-	CASSLGRVKNIQYF	TGTGCCAGCAGCTTGGGCAGGGTCAAAAACATTCAGTACTTC
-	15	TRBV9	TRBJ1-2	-	CASSVADYSNYGYTF	TGTGCCAGCAGCGTAGCCGACTACTCTAACTATGGCTACACCTTC
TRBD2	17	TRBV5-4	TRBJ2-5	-	CASSLARTSGSGETQYF	TGTGCCAGCAGCTTGGCACGGACTAGCGGGAGTGGAGAGACCCAGTACTTC
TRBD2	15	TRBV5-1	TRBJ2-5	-	CASSATTSGQETQYF	TGCGCCAGCAGCGCGACCACTAGCGGGCAAGAGACCCAGTACTTC
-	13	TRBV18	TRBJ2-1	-	CASSPQATNEQFF	TGTGCCAGCTCACCCCAGGCGACCAATGAGCAGTTCTTC
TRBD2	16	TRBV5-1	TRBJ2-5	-	CASSLGAGGEQETQYF	TGCGCCAGCAGCTTGGGGGCGGGAGGGGAACAAGAGACCCAGTACTTC
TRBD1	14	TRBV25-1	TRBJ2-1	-	CASSADRVYNEQFF	TGTGCCAGCAGTGCCGACAGGGTTTACAATGAGCAGTTCTTC
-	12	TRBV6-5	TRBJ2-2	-	CASRESTGELFF	TGTGCCAGCAGGGAGAGCACCGGGGAGCTGTTTTTT
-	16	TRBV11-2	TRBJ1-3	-	CASSHRGTTSGNTIYF	TGTGCCAGCAGCCATAGGGGGACGACCTCTGGAAACACCATATATTTT
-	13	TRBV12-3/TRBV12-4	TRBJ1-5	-	CASSPRDNQPQHF	TGTGCCAGCAGTCCCAGGGACAATCAGCCCCAGCATTTT
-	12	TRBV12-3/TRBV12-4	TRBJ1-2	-	CASSFGRDGYTF	TGTGCCAGCAGTTTCGGCAGGGATGGCTACACCTTC
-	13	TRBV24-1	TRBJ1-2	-	CATSGGVGYGYTF	TGTGCCACCAGCGGGGGAGTGGGCTATGGCTACACCTTC
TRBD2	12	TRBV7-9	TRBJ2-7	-	CASSFSGSEQYF	TGTGCCAGCAGCTTTAGCGGGAGCGAGCAGTACTTC
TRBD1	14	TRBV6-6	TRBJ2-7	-	CASTRDSRSYEQYF	TGTGCCAGCACCAGGGACAGCCGATCCTACGAGCAGTACTTC
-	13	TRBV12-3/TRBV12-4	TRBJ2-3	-	CASGIQDGDTQYF	TGTGCCAGCGGAATACAGGATGGGGATACGCAGTATTTT
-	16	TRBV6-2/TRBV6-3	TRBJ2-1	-	CASSYSLRESHNEQFF	TGTGCCAGCAGTTACTCGCTTCGGGAGAGCCACAATGAGCAGTTCTTC
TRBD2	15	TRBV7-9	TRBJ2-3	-	CASSLGAGGTDTQYF	TGTGCCAGCAGCTTAGGTGCGGGGGGGACAGATACGCAGTATTTT
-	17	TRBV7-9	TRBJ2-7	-	CASSLTSADRRDYEQYF	TGTGCCAGCAGCTTAACGTCTGCGGACAGAAGGGACTACGAGCAGTACTTC
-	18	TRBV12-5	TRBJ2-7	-	CAIERRSRVPRSSYEQYF	TGTGCCATCGAGCGACGGTCCCGCGTACCAAGATCTTCCTACGAGCAGTACTTC
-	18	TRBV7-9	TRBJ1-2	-	CASSLFPTGLHPMGGYTF	TGTGCCAGCAGCTTATTCCCCACAGGGTTACACCCAATGGGTGGCTACACCTTC
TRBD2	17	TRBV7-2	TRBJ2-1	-	CASSLVSLAGGYNEQFF	TGTGCCAGCAGCTTAGTATCCCTAGCGGGAGGCTACAATGAGCAGTTCTTC
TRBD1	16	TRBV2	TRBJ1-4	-	CASSHRDSLRREKLFF	TGTGCCAGCAGTCACCGGGACAGTTTAAGAAGGGAAAAACTGTTTTTT
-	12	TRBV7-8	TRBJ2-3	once	CASSLLTDTQYF	TGTGCCAGCAGCCTCCTCACAGATACGCAGTATTTT
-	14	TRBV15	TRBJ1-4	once	CATRGGLNNEKLFF	TGTGCCACCAGGGGGGGACTAAATAATGAAAAACTGTTTTTT
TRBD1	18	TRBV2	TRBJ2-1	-	CASRRDSVRGSSYNEQFF	TGTGCCAGCAGACGGGACAGCGTCCGCGGAAGCTCCTACAATGAGCAGTTCTTC
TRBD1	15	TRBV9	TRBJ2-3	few	CASSARGQPTDTQYF	TGTGCCAGCAGCGCTCGGGGACAGCCCACAGATACGCAGTATTTT
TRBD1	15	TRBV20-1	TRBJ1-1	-	CSASRVNQGDTEAFF	TGCAGTGCTAGTCGAGTTAATCAGGGGGACACTGAAGCTTTCTTT
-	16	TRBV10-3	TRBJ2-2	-	CAISESGGIDTGELFF	TGTGCCATCAGTGAGTCAGGCGGGATCGACACCGGGGAGCTGTTTTTT
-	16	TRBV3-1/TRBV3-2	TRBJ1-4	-	CASSQSSWAATGELFF	TGTGCCAGCAGCCAATCGTCCTGGGCAGCCACGGGGGAACTGTTTTTT
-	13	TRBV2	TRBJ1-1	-	CASSYERRTEAFF	TGTGCCAGCAGTTACGAGAGGAGGACTGAAGCTTTCTTT
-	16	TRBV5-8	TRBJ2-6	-	CASSFGELVTTNVLTF	TGTGCCAGCAGCTTTGGGGAGTTGGTTACCACCAACGTCCTGACTTTC
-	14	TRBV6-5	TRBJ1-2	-	CASSPPTGAYGYTF	TGTGCCAGCAGTCCCCCGACAGGAGCCTATGGCTACACCTTC
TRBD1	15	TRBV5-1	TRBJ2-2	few	CASSSGTGNTGELFF	TGCGCCAGCAGCTCCGGGACAGGGAACACCGGGGAGCTGTTTTTT